The clone carrying this T cell receptor beta chain was detected ten times or more. These data belong to a study of tumor and adjacent non-tumor tissue in lung cancer. As for the study in general: Patients comprised about eleven adenocarcinoma, 2 squamous cell carcinoma and 1 small cell lung cancer.

Three rounds of nested PCR, following a modified ARM-PCR protocol, produced the TCRbeta library. TCRdb itself ran the multiplex PCR reads through MiXCR, one entry per CDR3 protein. The repertoire holds about 100,000 distinct CDR3 sequences, with 65% as singletons. Germline CDR1 SGHNT, CDR2 YYREEE (reference sequence). This CDR3 comprises 16 residues. Trimming took 4 bases from V and 1 from J, leaving 17 bases between them. The template was RNA from unsorted bulk tissue. More than 3 cm separated this lung sample from the edge of the tumor. Chemotherapy-naive patients with new lung cancer underwent thoracic surgery in China, August–late 2014.

Sequenced input: distant non-tumor lung tissue. The chain recombines TRBV5-4 with TRBJ2-5; possibly TRBD2 for D (6 bases). The receptor comes from a man aged 25-40 years with non-small cell lung cancer. This CDR3 reads CASSKHTSTAQETQYF. The CDR3 region has the DNA TGTGCCAGCAGCAAGCATACTAGCACGGCCCAAGAGACCCAGTACTTC. Full variable domain (rest looked up from reference TRBV5-4 and TRBJ2-5): ETGVTQSPTHLIKTRGQQVTLRCSSQSGHNTVSWYQQALGQGPQFIFQYYREEENGRGNFPPRFSGLQFPNYSSELNVNALELDDSALYLCASSKHTSTAQETQYFGPGTRLLVL.